One T cell receptor beta chain is described in this entry. What it binds is unknown. These data come from a study of shared clonotypes between healthy human individuals. About the study: Plates per donor: three CD4 naive, three CD4 memory, two CD8 naive, one CD8 memory. Notes on the study in general: Sample collection involved blood only; tissue repertoires are likely different. Sharing of clonotypes among donors was expected to vary with sequencing depth.

The protocol was immunoSEQ multiplex PCR, while the TCRdb copy is restricted to in-frame clones and leaves out a portion. The top ten clones hold more than 0.95% of a sample with more than 2 million clones, 85% to 95% of them seen once. Naive CD8 cells comprised CD45RO-negative, CCR7-positively selected cells, excluding terminally differentiated effector memory CD45RA+ cells. Trimming cost V 2 bases and J 3 bases, with 7 bases left between them. Germline values: CDR1 SGHTA, CDR2 FQGNSA. This CDR3 comprises 13 residues. The TCR originated in a man in his late teens or twenties in good health. The V gene is TRBV7-2, the J gene TRBJ1-2, with no clear D. Sequencing used naive CD8+ T cells sorted from blood. CDR3 sequence: CASSLTEDYGYTF. For the CDR3, the DNA is TGTGCCAGCAGCTTAACAGAGGACTATGGCTACACCTTC.